The 13 T cell receptor beta chains reported below all come from one sample, sequenced in a study of blood T cell repertoires in COVID-19. Sequencing used immunoSEQ multiplex PCR; TCRdb keeps in-frame clones, though not all of them. The table includes approximately 130,000 clones, roughly 86% detected once. The specimen sequenced was peripheral blood. The receptors stem from a woman aged 45-65 years who had recovered from COVID-19.

Here the CDR3 DNA reads TGTGCCAGTAGTTTACAGGCCTCCCGCGGTGAAGCTTTCTTT. This translates into CASSLQASRGEAFF. The chain joins TRBV19 to TRBJ1-1, with D perhaps matching TRBD1 (5 bases). This CDR3 region has 14 residues. Trimming stripped 5 bases from V and 7 bases from J, with 17 bases between. Germline values: CDR1 LNHDA, CDR2 SQIVND (reference sequence). The whole variable domain, filled in from reference TRBV19 and TRBJ1-1, reads DGGITQSPKYLFRKEGQNVTLSCEQNLNHDAMYWYRQDPGQGLRLIYYSQIVNDFQKGDIAEGYSVSREKKESFPLTVTSAQKNPTAFYLCASSLQASRGEAFFGQGTRLTVV.

The chain joins TRBV6-2 or TRBV6-3 to TRBJ2-3, with TRBD2 matching over 7 bases. The CDR3 length is 15 residues. The V segment lost 3 bases and the J segment 3 bases; nucleotides outside the gene matches: 6. Looked up from germline, CDR1 is MNHEY and CDR2 is SVGEGT. The CDR3 bases are TGTGCCAGCAGTTATTGGTCGGGACTAACAGATACGCAGTATTTT. Amino acids: CASSYWSGLTDTQYF.

The V gene is TRBV18, the J gene TRBJ2-7; D might be TRBD2 (6 bases). The germline V gene has CDR1 KGHSH and CDR2 LQKENI. The CDR3 is 14 amino acids. V was cut by 3 bases and J by 4 bases, with 13 bases left in between. CDR3 protein: CASSPPGTRYEQYF. The CDR3, as DNA: TGTGCCAGCTCACCCCCGGGGACTCGGTACGAGCAGTACTTC. The whole variable domain, filled in from reference TRBV18 and TRBJ2-7, reads NAGVMQNPRHLVRRRGQEARLRCSPMKGHSHVYWYRQLPEEGLKFMVYLQKENIIDESGMPKERFSAEFPKEGPSILRIQQVVRGDSAAYFCASSPPGTRYEQYFGPGTRLTVT.

J is TRBJ1-2 and V is TRBV7-2; D is perhaps TRBD1 (6 bases). Germline V gene data show CDR1 as SGHTA and CDR2 as FQGNSA. CDR3 length: 12 amino acids. Trimming cost V 4 bases and J 4 bases, with 7 bases left between them. The CDR3 DNA reads as TGTGCCAGCAGCTCGACAGGCTATGGCTACACCTTC. Encoded protein: CASSSTGYGYTF. Complete variable domain (other parts from reference TRBV7-2 and TRBJ1-2): GAGVSQSPSNKVTEKGKDVELRCDPISGHTALYWYRQSLGQGLEFLIYFQGNSAPDKSGLPSDRFSAERTGGSVSTLTIQRTQQEDSAVYLCASSSTGYGYTFGSGTRLTVV.

The chain recombines TRBV5-1 with TRBJ1-4; TRBD1 matches 8 bases. CDR3 length: 14 residues. V lost 4 bases, J lost 8 bases, and 7 bases stayed unmatched. Germline CDR1 and CDR2: SGHRS and YFSETQ. The CDR3 nucleotides read TGCGCCAGCAGCCAACAGGGGGAGGTAGAAAAACTGTTTTTT. Translation gives CASSQQGEVEKLFF. The complete variable domain, with remaining parts taken from reference TRBV5-1 and TRBJ1-4, reads KAGVTQTPRYLIKTRGQQVTLSCSPISGHRSVSWYQQTPGQGLQFLFEYFSETQRNKGNFPGRFSGRQFSNSRSEMNVSTLELGDSALYLCASSQQGEVEKLFFGSGTQLSVL.

The V gene is TRBV7-2, the J gene TRBJ2-7, with 12 bases identical to TRBD2. The CDR3 sequence is 17 residues long. V shed 5 bases and J 0 bases; nucleotides not matched to a gene: 8. Germline lookup yields CDR1 SGHTA and CDR2 FQGNSA. CDR3: CASSTTLAGGHSYEQYF. CDR3 nucleotides: TGTGCCAGCAGCACCACCCTAGCGGGGGGGCACTCCTACGAGCAGTACTTC.

As concerns this clone: Germline and junction disagree at one end, which may indicate a read error. V is TRBV5-1 and J is TRBJ2-2; D remains ambiguous. The germline CDR1 and CDR2 sequences are SGHRS and YFSETQ. The CDR3 has 15 residues. The CDR3 DNA reads TGCGCCAGCAGCTTGGGTGAGGCGAACACTGGGGAGCTGTTTTTT. Translated, it gives CASSLGEANTGELFF.

The J gene is TRBJ2-7, the V gene TRBV5-4, with 7 bases identical to TRBD1. V lost 3 bases and J lost 2; bases outside the gene matches: 2. Germline CDR1 is SGHNT and CDR2 is YYREEE (reference sequence). The CDR3 sequence is 13 residues long. The CDR3 region is CASSWTGTYEQYF. The CDR3 DNA reads as TGTGCCAGCAGCTGGACAGGTACCTACGAGCAGTACTTC.

V usage is TRBV28 and J usage is TRBJ1-2; 8 positions match TRBD1. The CDR3 spans 14 residues. The germline CDR1 and CDR2 sequences are MDHEN and SYDVKM. V shed 7 bases and J 2 bases; nucleotides not matched to a gene: 6. The DNA of the CDR3 is TGTGCCAGCACTAACGCAGGGGGCAACTATGGCTACACCTTC. This encodes CASTNAGGNYGYTF.

This chain links TRBV28 with TRBJ2-5, with TRBD1 matching 7 bases. The CDR3 contains 14 residues. Germline V gene lookup returns CDR1 MDHEN and CDR2 SYDVKM. After removal of 5 bases from V and 6 bases from J, the junction contained 9 bases not matched to a gene. The CDR3 nucleotides are TGTGCCAGCAGTCCCCGACAGGGTGCAAAGACCCAGTACTTC. This encodes CASSPRQGAKTQYF. Looking up the rest from reference TRBV28 and TRBJ2-5 gives the full variable domain: DVKVTQSSRYLVKRTGEKVFLECVQDMDHENMFWYRQDPGLGLRLIYFSYDVKMKEKGDIPEGYSVSREKKERFSLILESASTNQTSMYLCASSPRQGAKTQYFGPGTRLLVL.

This sequence joins TRBV5-1 and TRBJ2-3, with D possibly being TRBD2 (6 bases). Trimming left V 4 bases short and J 9 bases short, with 15 bases between. CDR3 length equals 13 residues. Germline assignment: CDR1 SGHRS and CDR2 YFSETQ. The CDR3 nucleotides read TGCGCCAGCAGCCCGCTCGAGGGGAGGACGCAGTATTTT. This gives the protein CASSPLEGRTQYF.

This clone came up many times. The chain uses TRBV2 and TRBJ2-5; D is possibly TRBD1 (6 bases). This CDR3 is built from 13 residues. The germline V gene encodes CDR1 SNHLY and CDR2 FYNNEI. V lost 6 bases to trimming and J lost 4 bases, with 12 bases between them. The CDR3: CASSDTGRETQYF. The CDR3 coding sequence is TGTGCCAGCAGCGATACAGGGCGAGAGACCCAGTACTTC. Variable domain in full (rest from reference TRBV2 and TRBJ2-5): EPEVTQTPSHQVTQMGQEVILRCVPISNHLYFYWYRQILGQKVEFLVSFYNNEISEKSEIFDDQFSVERPDGSNFTLKIRSTKLEDSAMYFCASSDTGRETQYFGPGTRLLVL.

This clone was counted only a few times. The CDR3 nucleotides read TGTGCCAGCAGTGACTCGACTACAGATACGCAGTATTTT. Its translation: CASSDSTTDTQYF. The chain combines TRBV6-4 with TRBJ2-3; D remains ambiguous. V lost 0 bases and J 3 bases, leaving 4 bases between the germline ends. Per germline, CDR1 MRHNA and CDR2 SNTAGT. The length of the CDR3 is 13 residues.